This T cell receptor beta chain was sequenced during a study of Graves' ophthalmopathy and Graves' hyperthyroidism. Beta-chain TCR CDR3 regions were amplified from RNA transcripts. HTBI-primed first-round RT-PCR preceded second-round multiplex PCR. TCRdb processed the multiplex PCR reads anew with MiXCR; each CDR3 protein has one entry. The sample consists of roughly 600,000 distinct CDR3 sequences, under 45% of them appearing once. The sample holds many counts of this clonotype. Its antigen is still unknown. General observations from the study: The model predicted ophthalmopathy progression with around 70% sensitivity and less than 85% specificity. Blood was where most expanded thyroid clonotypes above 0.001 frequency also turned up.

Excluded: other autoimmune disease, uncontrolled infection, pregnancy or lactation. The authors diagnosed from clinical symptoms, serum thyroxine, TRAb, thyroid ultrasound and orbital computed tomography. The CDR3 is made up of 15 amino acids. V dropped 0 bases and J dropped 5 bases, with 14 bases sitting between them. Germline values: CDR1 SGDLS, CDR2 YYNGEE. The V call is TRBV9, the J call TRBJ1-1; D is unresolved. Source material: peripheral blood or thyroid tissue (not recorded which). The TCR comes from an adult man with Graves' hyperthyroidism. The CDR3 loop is CASSVEGGYGTEAFF. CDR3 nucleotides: TGTGCCAGCAGCGTAGAGGGAGGGTATGGAACTGAAGCTTTCTTT.